The next 23 T cell receptor beta chains were all read from a single sample in a study of blood T cell repertoires in COVID-19. The table came from immunoSEQ multiplex PCR; TCRdb's copy has only in-frame clones and leaves some out. The profile shows tens of thousands of clones, more than 70% of them singletons. The sequenced sample was peripheral blood. These receptors came from a human donor in a cohort sampled during active COVID-19.

The chain employs TRBV5-4 and TRBJ2-2, with 11 bases aligning to TRBD1. The CDR3 is 18 amino acids. Germline assignment: CDR1 SGHNT and CDR2 YYREEE (reference sequence). J was trimmed by 4 bases and V by 3 bases; bases with no gene match: 11. The CDR3 reads CASSYPTGTGGFTGELFF. CDR3 nucleotide sequence: TGTGCCAGCAGCTACCCAACCGGGACAGGGGGTTTCACCGGGGAGCTGTTTTTT.

This rearrangement joins TRBV24-1 to TRBJ2-3; no clear D gene. With 1 base removed from V and 2 bases from J, the gap between germline ends came to 12 bases. CDR3 length: 16 residues. CDR1 and CDR2 from the germline V gene are KGHDR and SFDVKD. The CDR3 coding sequence is TGTGCCACCAGTGATTTCCCGGGTTCCTCCACAGATACGCAGTATTTT. As protein: CATSDFPGSSTDTQYF.

The rearrangement uses TRBV7-6 and TRBJ2-7; 11 nucleotides align to TRBD1. Germline V lookup: CDR1 SGHVS, CDR2 FNYEAQ. J lost 2 bases, V lost 5 bases, and 2 bases had no gene match. CDR3 size: 14 residues. The CDR3 DNA is TGTGCCAGCAGCCTGGGACAGGGGGCCTACGAGCAGTACTTC. Translated, it gives CASSLGQGAYEQYF.

This clone was seen a single time. V is TRBV27 and J is TRBJ2-1; no definite D call. Germline-derived CDR1 and CDR2 are MNHEY and SMNVEV (reference sequence). This CDR3 has 15 amino acids. V gave up 5 bases and J gave up 4 bases, with 15 bases separating them. The DNA of the CDR3 is TGTGCCAGCAGTCCAAGACCGACAACATACAATGAGCAGTTCTTC. Translated: CASSPRPTTYNEQFF.

The chain has TRBV7-2 and TRBJ2-1; D gene uncertain. CDR3 length equals 15 residues. CDR1 and CDR2 from the germline V gene are SGHTA and FQGNSA. Trimming removed 1 base at V and 2 bases at J, with 9 bases between. This CDR3 reads CASSLGVGAYNEQFF. CDR3 bases: TGTGCCAGCAGCTTAGGAGTAGGAGCCTACAATGAGCAGTTCTTC.

V usage is TRBV5-1 and J usage is TRBJ1-4, with D unclear. CDR3 length equals 14 residues. V was trimmed by 3 bases and J by 0 bases, leaving 6 bases between them. Germline-derived CDR1 and CDR2 are SGHRS and YFSETQ. Written as DNA, the CDR3 is TGCGCCAGCAGCTCCACTTCAACTAATGAAAAACTGTTTTTT. Translating gives CASSSTSTNEKLFF.

This chain joins TRBV7-8 and TRBJ2-4; 7 bases match TRBD1. The ends lost 4 bases at V and 3 bases at J; junction bases unmatched: 15. Per germline, CDR1 SGHVS and CDR2 FQNEAQ. This CDR3 has 18 residues. Here the CDR3 reads CASSSPDTGVMDKNIQYF. CDR3 nucleotides: TGTGCCAGCAGCTCACCTGACACAGGGGTGATGGACAAAAACATTCAGTACTTC.

The CDR3 sequence is CASSGKQGTDTEAFF. CDR3 DNA sequence: TGTGCCAGCAGCGGAAAACAGGGAACAGACACTGAAGCTTTCTTT. This chain connects TRBV9 to TRBJ1-1, with a possible D match to TRBD1 (6 bases). Per the germline V gene, CDR1 is SGDLS and CDR2 is YYNGEE. With 3 bases removed from V and 3 bases from J, the gap between germline ends came to 15 bases. The CDR3 covers 15 residues.

The rearrangement uses TRBV5-1 and TRBJ2-1; TRBD2 matches at 12 bases. The germline V gene has CDR1 SGHRS and CDR2 YFSETQ. The trim removed 2 bases at V and 1 base at J, leaving 1 base unmatched. The CDR3 has 16 residues. CDR3 protein: CASSFLAGGSYNEQFF. DNA of the CDR3: TGCGCCAGCAGCTTCCTAGCGGGGGGGTCCTACAATGAGCAGTTCTTC.

DNA for the CDR3: TGCGCCAGCAGCCATTCGACAGGTTGGAGCAATGAGCAGTTCTTC. Protein sequence: CASSHSTGWSNEQFF. This rearrangement joins TRBV4-1 to TRBJ2-1; the D gene is possibly TRBD1 (6 bases). Germline V CDR1 and CDR2: MGHRA, YSYEKL. This CDR3 region has 15 residues. V shed 3 bases and J shed 6 bases, with 15 bases lying between them.

J is TRBJ2-7 and V is TRBV27, with D perhaps matching TRBD2 (5 bases). V shed 6 bases and J shed 2 bases, with 8 bases lying between them. The germline CDR1 and CDR2 sequences are MNHEY and SMNVEV (reference sequence). The CDR3 contains 12 residues. The CDR3 DNA follows: TGTGCCAGCAGAGCCGGGACCTACGAGCAGTACTTC. Translated, it gives CASRAGTYEQYF.

The CDR3 DNA reads as TGTGCCAGTAGTTCGGTCTTCGGGACTTCCCAAGAGACCCAGTACTTC. This encodes CASSSVFGTSQETQYF. The chain links TRBV19 to TRBJ2-5, with a possible D match to TRBD2 (6 bases). The CDR3 has 16 residues. V was cut by 5 bases and J by 1 base, with 17 bases left in between. The germline V gene has CDR1 LNHDA and CDR2 SQIVND (reference sequence). The full variable domain, its missing parts supplied by reference TRBV19 and TRBJ2-5, is DGGITQSPKYLFRKEGQNVTLSCEQNLNHDAMYWYRQDPGQGLRLIYYSQIVNDFQKGDIAEGYSVSREKKESFPLTVTSAQKNPTAFYLCASSSVFGTSQETQYFGPGTRLLVL.

This clone was picked up one time. V is TRBV28 and J is TRBJ2-7, with D possibly being TRBD2 (5 bases). The CDR3 length is 14 residues. Germline V gene sequence: CDR1 MDHEN, CDR2 SYDVKM. V shed 1 base and J shed 7 bases, with 14 bases lying between them. The CDR3 loop is CASSLSSGVIEQYF. In nucleotides, the CDR3 is TGTGCCAGCAGTTTATCCAGCGGTGTTATTGAGCAGTACTTC.

The chain is built from TRBV28 and TRBJ2-7, with 16 bases that match TRBD2. Losses at the gene ends were 1 base for V and 2 bases for J; bases not matched to a gene: 8. Per germline, CDR1 MDHEN and CDR2 SYDVKM. The CDR3 is 19 residues long. The CDR3 protein is CASSLYGTSGGGDPYEQYF. CDR3 DNA: TGTGCCAGCAGTTTATATGGGACTAGCGGGGGGGGCGACCCCTACGAGCAGTACTTC.

The chain has TRBV5-1 and TRBJ2-2, with D hard to call. The CDR3 is 13 residues long. V was cut by 7 bases and J by 2 bases, with 9 bases left in between. Germline V CDR1 and CDR2: SGHRS, YFSETQ. As DNA, the CDR3 is TGCGCCAGCCATACGGGTAACACCGGGGAGCTGTTTTTT. Its translation: CASHTGNTGELFF.

This clone was recorded once. The CDR3 DNA sequence: TGTGCCAGCAGTCGGACAGGGTACTACGAGCAGTACTTC. This codes for CASSRTGYYEQYF. The J gene is TRBJ2-7, the V gene TRBV6-2 or TRBV6-3, with 8 bases that match TRBD1. The V gene's germline CDR1 is MNHEY and CDR2 SVGEGT. This CDR3 spans 13 amino acids. Trimming took 5 bases from V and 3 from J; bases not matched to a gene: 3.

This chain links TRBV9 with TRBJ1-3, with D perhaps matching TRBD1 (5 bases). CDR1 is SGDLS and CDR2 is YYNGEE in the germline V gene. With 2 bases removed from V and 2 bases from J, the gap between germline ends came to 11 bases. The CDR3 has 15 amino acids. The CDR3 DNA sequence: TGTGCCAGCAGCGTCAGGGAAAACACTGGAAACACCATATATTTT. This codes for CASSVRENTGNTIYF.

The chain has TRBV5-4 and TRBJ2-5; the D gene is possibly TRBD2 (6 bases). V gave up 5 bases and J gave up 5 bases, with 13 bases separating them. This CDR3 is built from 13 residues. Germline V lookup: CDR1 SGHNT, CDR2 YYREEE (reference sequence). CDR3 in DNA: TGTGCCAGCAGTTCAGGGACTGGCGAGACCCAGTACTTC. Translating gives CASSSGTGETQYF.

This clone occurred a few times. This chain links TRBV11-1 with TRBJ1-3; D remains unclear. The CDR3 is 15 amino acids. Between the trimmed V and J ends, which lost 2 bases and 1 base, there was a span of 9 bases. Germline V gene sequence: CDR1 SGHAT, CDR2 FQDESV (reference sequence). This chain's CDR3 is CASSLLSGSGNTIYF. The DNA for the CDR3 is TGTGCCAGCAGCTTACTGTCGGGATCTGGAAACACCATATATTTT.

The rearrangement links TRBV28 to TRBJ1-2; 10 nucleotides agree with TRBD1. The CDR3 is 16 amino acids. Unmatched junction bases numbered 7, after V lost 2 bases and J lost 4 bases. Germline V lookup: CDR1 MDHEN, CDR2 SYDVKM. The CDR3 DNA reads as TGTGCCAGCAGTTTACGGGGACAGGGGTGGGGCTATGGCTACACCTTC. Residues: CASSLRGQGWGYGYTF.

The CDR3 protein is CASSLGARPDTQYF. CDR3 nucleotides: TGTGCCAGCAGCTTAGGGGCGCGTCCAGATACGCAGTATTTT. The chain is built from TRBV7-2 and TRBJ2-3; D uncertain. Germline-derived CDR1 and CDR2 are SGHTA and FQGNSA. Trimming stripped 1 base from V and 4 bases from J, with 9 bases between. The CDR3 is 14 amino acids. Filled out from reference TRBV7-2 and TRBJ2-3, the complete variable domain reads GAGVSQSPSNKVTEKGKDVELRCDPISGHTALYWYRQSLGQGLEFLIYFQGNSAPDKSGLPSDRFSAERTGGSVSTLTIQRTQQEDSAVYLCASSLGARPDTQYFGPGTRLTVL.

The rearrangement joins TRBV2 to TRBJ1-5, with D uncertain. V lost 8 bases and J lost 3, with 5 bases in between. CDR1 is SNHLY, CDR2 FYNNEI, per germline. The CDR3 is 11 amino acids. Here the CDR3 DNA reads TGTGCCAGCCGCTACAATCAGCCCCAGCATTTT. This encodes CASRYNQPQHF.

The chain couples TRBV7-8 to TRBJ1-3, with D possibly being TRBD1 (6 bases). CDR1 and CDR2 from the germline V gene are SGHVS and FQNEAQ. V was trimmed by 1 base and J by 0 bases, leaving 10 bases between them. This CDR3 is 16 amino acids long. The CDR3 sequence is CASSLGGGDSGNTIYF. In DNA form, the CDR3 reads TGTGCCAGCAGCTTAGGGGGGGGCGACTCTGGAAACACCATATATTTT. The whole variable domain, filled in from reference TRBV7-8 and TRBJ1-3, reads GAGVSQSPRYKVAKRGQDVALRCDPISGHVSLFWYQQALGQGPEFLTYFQNEAQLDKSGLPSDRFFAERPEGSVSTLKIQRTQQEDSAVYLCASSLGGGDSGNTIYFGEGSWLTVV.